This T cell receptor (beta chain) emerged from a study of T cells in Graves' hyperthyroidism and ophthalmopathy (dated by TCRdb to between 2018 and 2021). Context from the whole study: Peripheral blood samples were taken at the time of initial diagnosis, prior to any treatment. After blood sampling, hyperthyroidism patients were treated with methimazole at a starting dose of 30 mg daily, and ophthalmopathy patients were treated with high-dose intravenous methylprednisolone. The 85 to 100 discovery patients were divided at random into training and test sets in a 7:3 ratio. According to the paper, TCR Vbeta CDR3 sequencing was carried out on 135 peripheral blood samples, which came from 40 to 45 ophthalmopathy, around 75 hyperthyroidism and approximately 17 progressor patients. The study also compared thyroid tissue and blood T-cell repertoires from several Graves' hyperthyroidism patients. To identify TCR V-J signatures that set the groups apart, the researchers used a discovery cohort of 100 patients, made up of about 44 with Graves' ophthalmopathy and about 60 with stable Graves' hyperthyroidism. An independent validation cohort of around 19 hyperthyroidism patients and approximately 16 patients who later progressed to ophthalmopathy tested prospective prediction of ophthalmopathy. Beyond this particular receptor, the publication reports: Most expanded thyroid clonotypes (frequency above 0.001) were also detected in blood, a finding suggesting that blood repertoires may reflect thyroid immune responses. During validation, the model predicted progression to ophthalmopathy a median of approximately 7 months ahead of onset, with more than 60% sensitivity and around 73% specificity. A 13 V-J signature model separated ophthalmopathy from stable hyperthyroidism, with around 91% sensitivity and approximately 81% specificity in cross-validation and 80%/75% in testing. No statistical method was used to set the sample size in advance, and investigators knew the group allocation.

The TCR beta CDR3 regions were amplified from the RNA transcripts. The first round of RT-PCR for the TCR CDR3 was performed with the HTBI primer set and the Qiagen OneStep RT-PCR kit. A second multiplex PCR round built the libraries, followed by size selection and purification. The libraries were sequenced on an Illumina HiSeq2000 using paired-end 100 bp reads. For the original study's pipeline: Raw data were processed with SOAPnuke, discarding reads with adapters, uncalled bases, mean Phred below 15, or no exact constant-primer or identifier match. High-quality paired reads were merged with COPE v1.2.5, and unique nucleotide sequences were defined as clonotypes. MiTCR v1.1 was used to align clonotypes to the IMGT TRBV, TRBD and TRBJ reference segments. The analysis was restricted to V-J combinations with a frequency above 0.0001, which together covered about 99% of the repertoires. The TCS score was defined as F50 (clonal expansion) divided by E x V (chaos), with BLOSUM62-based TCRdist calculated between CDR3 peptides within each V-J. Welch's t-statistics and random forest reduced 500 to 550 V-J features to 10 to 15, which were used in a naive Bayes classifier (R e1071). Clones were called with MiXCR by TCRdb after fastp trimmed the public reads at Q25, and only in-frame beta chains were retained. Rows with one shared CDR3 protein collapse into an entry with the most common genes and DNA. These V and J calls are TCRdb output, not the study's own analysis. In this sample the table shows about 260,000 distinct CDR3 sequences, 20% to 25% of which occur a single time. The ten biggest clones cover roughly a quarter of the sample.

Hyperthyroidism patients were newly diagnosed, had a disease duration of under 2 months, and were aged 18 to 65 years. Patients with uncontrolled infections, other autoimmune diseases, pregnancy or lactation were excluded. Clinical symptoms, serum thyroxine and TRAb, thyroid ultrasound, and orbital computed tomography formed the basis for the diagnoses. Blood from progressor patients was collected at the time of first diagnosis with hyperthyroidism, before any ophthalmopathy symptoms had appeared. PBMCs were isolated from 7.5 to 10 ml of fresh peripheral blood by Ficoll-Paque density gradient centrifugation. Progressor patients were first diagnosed with Graves' hyperthyroidism and then developed ophthalmopathy during follow-up. Total RNA was extracted using Trizol reagent, and RNA quality was assessed on an Agilent 2100 Bioanalyzer. The sample holds one count of this clonotype. Its antigen is still unknown. The sample holds no much larger clone one base away, and base qualities are not on file. Evidence from a single read is weak.

Specimen: blood. The receptor comes from a man aged 35-49 years with Graves' hyperthyroidism that later progressed to Graves' ophthalmopathy.

The DNA sequence is TGTGCCAGCACCCCTCGGACGGCGAACACCGGGGAGCTGTTTTTT. It translates as CASTPRTANTGELFF. The V and J genes are TRBV7-8 and TRBJ2-2, with the D gene not confidently named. Reading the germline V gene gives CDR1 SGHVS and CDR2 FQNEAQ. The CDR3 covers 15 residues, taking in both the cysteine and the phenylalanine. The only DNA kept is the CDR3, 45 bases in frame from the first base. The germline ends are 12 bases apart after V is trimmed by 7 bases and J by 0 bases.